This TCR beta chain derives from a study of T cells after yellow fever vaccination. This clonotype has at least ten counts. The CDR3 loop spans 15 amino acids. V shed 1 base and J 2 bases; nucleotides not matched to a gene: 5. Germline V gene data show CDR1 as LGHDT and CDR2 as YNNKEL (reference sequence). TCRdb re-analysed the 5' RACE reads in MiXCR, keeping a single row per CDR3 protein. The table shows 60,000 to 75,000 distinct CDR3 sequences, with around 7% occurring only once. This chain joins TRBV3-1 and TRBJ2-7; 7 bases fit TRBD2. The sequence derives from a man aged 18 to 35 who received the YFV17D yellow fever vaccine. Sequencing used CD8+ T cells sorted from PBMCs, obtained about 41 days after the first yellow fever vaccination. The CDR3 reads CASSQALAVPYEQYF. The CDR3 DNA follows: TGTGCCAGCAGCCAAGCTCTAGCGGTACCCTACGAGCAGTACTTC.